One and the same sample provided the 28 T cell receptor beta chains below, sequenced in a study of blood T cell repertoires in COVID-19. The repertoire was sequenced with immunoSEQ multiplex PCR; TCRdb's copy has only in-frame clones and lacks some. The sample lists 50,000 to 70,000 clones, about 85% occurring once. Sequencing was carried out using peripheral blood. The source is a woman in her 70s with active COVID-19.

The chain carries TRBV29-1 and TRBJ2-7; 10 nucleotides match TRBD1. This CDR3 is built from 12 residues. Trimming at V came to 5 bases and at J to 3 bases, leaving 1 base not matched to a gene. Germline-derived CDR1 and CDR2 are SQVTM and ANQGSEA. The CDR3 DNA reads TGCAGCGTTCGGACAGGGGGCTACGAGCAGTACTTC. This translates into CSVRTGGYEQYF.

The rearrangement joins TRBV5-1 to TRBJ2-7; TRBD2 agrees at 8 bases. V was clipped by 2 bases and J by 3 bases; unmatched bases: 4. Germline CDR1 reads SGHRS; CDR2 reads YFSETQ. This CDR3 spans 14 amino acids. The CDR3: CASSLAGDFYEQYF. For the CDR3, the DNA is TGCGCCAGCAGCTTAGCGGGAGATTTCTACGAGCAGTACTTC.

The chain links TRBV7-6 to TRBJ2-7, with 7 bases identical to TRBD1. CDR3 size: 17 residues. Losses at the gene ends were 0 bases for V and 4 bases for J; bases not matched to a gene: 12. The germline V gene encodes CDR1 SGHVS and CDR2 FNYEAQ. The CDR3 sequence: CASSLAPWADRSYEQYF. The CDR3 DNA reads TGTGCCAGCAGCTTAGCCCCTTGGGCGGACAGGAGTTACGAGCAGTACTTC.

The genes are TRBV5-1 and TRBJ2-1; D perhaps matches TRBD2 (6 bases). V dropped 4 bases and J dropped 2 bases, with 16 bases sitting between them. Germline CDR1 SGHRS, CDR2 YFSETQ. CDR3 size: 16 residues. CDR3 protein: CASSINGRATYNEQFF. The CDR3 nucleotides are TGCGCCAGCAGCATTAACGGGAGAGCTACCTACAATGAGCAGTTCTTC.

This clone appeared a single time. V and J are TRBV5-4 and TRBJ2-5; TRBD2 might be the D (5 bases). The CDR3 runs to 13 residues. In germline, CDR1 is SGHNT, CDR2 YYREEE (reference sequence). The V end lost 2 bases, the J end lost 3 bases, and 8 bases lay between the germline ends. CDR3 in DNA: TGTGCCAGCAGCTTATCGCGGGAAGAGACCCAGTACTTC. Protein product: CASSLSREETQYF.

The genes are TRBV27 and TRBJ1-5; D not resolved. This CDR3 has 13 residues. Germline loops: CDR1 MNHEY, CDR2 SMNVEV (reference sequence). V shed 4 bases and J shed 7 bases, with 11 bases lying between them. CDR3: CASSSTTGQPQHF. CDR3 bases: TGTGCCAGCAGTTCGACAACGGGGCAGCCCCAGCATTTT.

The chain joins TRBV10-3 to TRBJ1-6; 8 bases are a match to TRBD1. The CDR3 has 16 amino acids. The germline CDR1 and CDR2 sequences are ENHRY and SYGVKD. The J segment lost 6 bases and the V segment lost 4 bases, leaving 8 bases of the junction unmatched. This CDR3 reads CAISGGQVTVNSPLHF. The CDR3 coding sequence is TGTGCCATCAGTGGGGGACAGGTAACGGTTAATTCACCCCTCCACTTT.

This chain uses TRBV6-5 with TRBJ2-5; D is possibly TRBD2 (5 bases). With 2 bases removed from V and 7 bases from J, the gap between germline ends came to 11 bases. The CDR3 is made up of 13 amino acids. In germline, CDR1 is MNHEY, CDR2 SVGAGI. The CDR3 DNA follows: TGTGCCAGCAGTTACGACCGGGAAGGGACCCAGTACTTC. Protein product: CASSYDREGTQYF.

The chain combines TRBV28 with TRBJ1-5, with 7 bases matching TRBD1. This CDR3 spans 16 amino acids. Unmatched junction bases numbered 4, after V lost 2 bases and J lost 0 bases. Germline loops: CDR1 MDHEN, CDR2 SYDVKM. DNA for the CDR3: TGTGCCAGCAGTTTAGGGACAGAAGATAGCAATCAGCCCCAGCATTTT. This codes for CASSLGTEDSNQPQHF.

The rearrangement links TRBV29-1 to TRBJ1-2, with D possibly being TRBD1 (6 bases). This CDR3 has 12 residues. Trimming took 7 bases from V and 6 from J, leaving 15 bases between them. Germline V gene sequence: CDR1 SQVTM, CDR2 ANQGSEA. The DNA of the CDR3 is TGCAGCGCCGGAAGGGGGTTAGATGGCTACACCTTC. This gives the protein CSAGRGLDGYTF.

This clone was picked up a small number of times. The chain uses TRBV3-1 (or the pseudogene TRBV3-2) and TRBJ1-1; D is perhaps TRBD1 (6 bases). CDR3 size: 14 residues. V was shortened by 4 bases and J by 8 bases, with 17 bases between the two germline ends. CDR1 and CDR2 (germline): LGHDT, YNNKEL (reference sequence). The CDR3 DNA reads TGTGCCAGCAGCCGAGGCGCATTGGGGGCAGAAGCTTTCTTT. This translates into CASSRGALGAEAFF.

The chain combines TRBV28 with TRBJ2-3; maybe TRBD2 (5 bases). The CDR3 runs to 16 residues. CDR1 MDHEN and CDR2 SYDVKM come from the germline V gene. Trimming stripped 0 bases from V and 1 base from J, with 11 bases between. The CDR3: CASSLWGLAGTDTQYF. The CDR3 DNA is TGTGCCAGCAGTTTATGGGGCCTAGCCGGCACAGATACGCAGTATTTT.

This sequence joins TRBV28 and TRBJ2-7; weak D call: TRBD2 (6 bases). CDR3 size: 16 residues. The V gene's germline CDR1 is MDHEN and CDR2 SYDVKM. V shed 3 bases and J shed 5 bases, with 20 bases lying between them. The CDR3: CASSFRDLAYPNEQYF. CDR3 nucleotide sequence: TGTGCCAGCAGTTTTAGGGACCTAGCGTACCCTAACGAGCAGTACTTC. The entire variable domain, with the rest obtained from reference TRBV28 and TRBJ2-7, is as follows: DVKVTQSSRYLVKRTGEKVFLECVQDMDHENMFWYRQDPGLGLRLIYFSYDVKMKEKGDIPEGYSVSREKKERFSLILESASTNQTSMYLCASSFRDLAYPNEQYFGPGTRLTVT.

This chain uses TRBV15 with TRBJ2-7; D is possibly TRBD1 (6 bases). The CDR3 consists of 15 residues. The germline CDR1 and CDR2 sequences are LNHNV and YYDKDF (reference sequence). Trimming stripped 1 base from V and 9 bases from J, with 19 bases between. The CDR3 DNA reads as TGTGCCACCAGCAGAGCTGGACAGACCCAAGACGGGCAGTACTTC. Amino acids: CATSRAGQTQDGQYF.

The chain is built from TRBV6-5 and TRBJ1-3, with TRBD1 identical over 7 bases. This CDR3 comprises 13 residues. Trimming cost V 5 bases and J 4 bases; bases outside gene matches: 2. From germline, CDR1 is MNHEY and CDR2 SVGAGI. The CDR3 reads CASSKDRGNTIYF. CDR3 DNA: TGTGCCAGCAGTAAGGACAGGGGAAACACCATATATTTT.

The rearrangement uses TRBV3-1 (or the pseudogene TRBV3-2) and TRBJ2-7; 9 positions match TRBD2. There are 15 residues in the CDR3. Unmatched junction bases numbered 6, after V lost 3 bases and J lost 3 bases. Germline CDR1 LGHDT, CDR2 YNNKEL (reference sequence). CDR3 nucleotide sequence: TGTGCCAGCAGCCAGTCGGGACTAGCCTTCTACGAGCAGTACTTC. Its translation: CASSQSGLAFYEQYF.

Comments on this clone: An end of the junction does not agree with germline; a read error may underlie this. This rearrangement joins TRBV6-5 to TRBJ2-4; 8 bases agree with TRBD1. Germline V gene sequence: CDR1 MNHEY, CDR2 SVGAGI. The CDR3 consists of 15 residues. CDR3 DNA: TGTGCCAGCAGTTACTCGACAGGGGCTAAAAGCATTCAGTACTTC. Translating gives CASSYSTGAKSIQYF.

This chain links TRBV5-5 with TRBJ1-4, with 7 positions matching TRBD1. J was trimmed by 6 bases and V by 0 bases; bases with no gene match: 2. In germline, CDR1 is SGHKS, CDR2 YYEKEE (reference sequence). The CDR3 totals 14 residues. The CDR3 spells CASSLDQGDEKLFF. The CDR3 DNA sequence: TGTGCCAGCAGCTTGGATCAGGGGGATGAAAAACTGTTTTTT.

This rearrangement joins TRBV7-8 to TRBJ2-2; TRBD2 agrees at 13 bases. The germline CDR1 and CDR2 sequences are SGHVS and FQNEAQ. V was clipped by 5 bases and J by 0 bases; unmatched bases: 18. The length of the CDR3 is 22 residues. The CDR3 coding sequence is TGTGCCAGCAGCCCACCGGGACAGCCGGGACTAGCGGGGTTCGCGAACACCGGGGAGCTGTTTTTT. Its translation: CASSPPGQPGLAGFANTGELFF. The variable domain in full, completed from reference TRBV7-8 and TRBJ2-2, reads GAGVSQSPRYKVAKRGQDVALRCDPISGHVSLFWYQQALGQGPEFLTYFQNEAQLDKSGLPSDRFFAERPEGSVSTLKIQRTQQEDSAVYLCASSPPGQPGLAGFANTGELFFGEGSRLTVL.

This clone has only one observation. The chain combines TRBV28 with TRBJ1-5, with 9 bases aligning to TRBD1. The V segment lost 5 bases and the J segment 7 bases; nucleotides outside the gene matches: 12. The CDR3 is 16 residues long. CDR1 is MDHEN, CDR2 SYDVKM, per germline. For the CDR3, the DNA is TGTGCCAGCAGTCAACAGGAGGGACAGGGTAGCCAGCCCCAGCATTTT. Protein sequence: CASSQQEGQGSQPQHF.

The chain joins TRBV6-6 to TRBJ2-4; the D gene is possibly TRBD2 (5 bases). The CDR3 length is 15 residues. Looked up from germline, CDR1 is MNHNY and CDR2 is SVGAGI (reference sequence). The V end lost 6 bases, the J end lost 2 bases, and 14 bases lay between the germline ends. The CDR3 region is CASSAGGPSKNIQYF. The DNA for the CDR3 is TGTGCCAGCAGCGCGGGCGGGCCCTCCAAAAACATTCAGTACTTC.

CDR3 DNA sequence: TGTGCCAGCAGTTACAGGGACAAGCCGAACACTGAAGCTTTCTTT. It translates to CASSYRDKPNTEAFF. The genes are TRBV6-5 and TRBJ1-1; tentatively, D is TRBD1 (6 bases). V was cut by 2 bases and J by 1 base, with 11 bases left in between. CDR1 is MNHEY and CDR2 is SVGAGI in the germline V gene. This CDR3 contains 15 residues.

The rearrangement links TRBV6-6 to TRBJ1-5, with D possibly TRBD1 on 5 matching bases. V lost 0 bases, J lost 5 bases, and 14 bases lay in between. This CDR3 is 16 amino acids long. CDR1 and CDR2 (germline): MNHNY, SVGAGI (reference sequence). CDR3 DNA sequence: TGTGCCAGCAGTTACTCCGCAGGGTCCAAGCATCAGCCCCAGCATTTT. Its translation is CASSYSAGSKHQPQHF.

The rearrangement links TRBV9 to TRBJ2-5; D may be TRBD1 (7 bases). Germline values: CDR1 SGDLS, CDR2 YYNGEE. V shed 4 bases and J shed 9 bases, with 19 bases lying between them. There are 14 residues in the CDR3. For the CDR3, the DNA is TGTGCCAGCAGCTATGGACAGGAGGGGGATTCCCAGTACTTC. It specifies CASSYGQEGDSQYF.

The chain combines TRBV28 with TRBJ1-2; 8 bases are a match to TRBD1. Germline V gene sequence: CDR1 MDHEN, CDR2 SYDVKM. The CDR3 extends over 15 amino acids. V lost 5 bases and J lost 4; bases outside the gene matches: 9. The CDR3 bases are TGTGCCAGCAGTCCCATGACAGGGGTTACCTATGGCTACACCTTC. Translated, it gives CASSPMTGVTYGYTF.

The genes are TRBV30 and TRBJ2-1; 7 nucleotides line up with TRBD2. The CDR3 length is 15 residues. Germline trimming cut 5 bases from V and 4 bases from J; bases unmatched to any gene: 11. Germline V gene data show CDR1 as GTSNPN and CDR2 as SVGIG (reference sequence). CDR3 in DNA: TGTGCCTGGCTCACTCGGACTAGGAGTTACAATGAGCAGTTCTTC. This encodes CAWLTRTRSYNEQFF.

The V and J genes are TRBV21-1 and TRBJ1-5; TRBD1, the table's D call, was not compared with the DNA. TRBV21-1 corresponds to a pseudogene. The CDR3 has 15 residues. The CDR3 DNA follows: TGTGCCAGCAGCCCGATTTCAGGGTTGAATCAGCCCCAGCATTTT. It codes for CASSPISGLNQPQHF.

The chain recombines TRBV5-1 with TRBJ2-2, with 8 bases identical to TRBD2. This CDR3 is 15 amino acids long. Germline-derived CDR1 and CDR2 are SGHRS and YFSETQ. The V gene end was trimmed by 0 bases and the J gene end by 5 bases; junction bases not matched to a gene: 3. CDR3 sequence (DNA): TGCGCCAGCAGCTTGGAAACTAGCGGAACCGGGGAGCTGTTTTTT. It codes for CASSLETSGTGELFF.